The next 5 T cell receptor beta chains were all read from a single sample in a study of cytomegalovirus exposure and HLA in healthy donors. PCR involved 60 Vbeta and 13 Jbeta primers. Sequenced by immunoSEQ multiplex PCR; TCRdb stores in-frame clones only, minus some. This sample has more than 200,000 clones, with 65% to 90% found just once. Sequenced input: PBMCs. The receptors shown here come from a girl aged 10-17 years in good health and CMV-seronegative.

This sequence joins TRBV29-1 and TRBJ2-5; weak D call: TRBD2 (7 bases). The J call may be incorrect, as the DNA end agrees better with TRBJ2-7. CDR1 is SQVTM, CDR2 ANQGSEA, per germline. The CDR3 is made up of 13 amino acids. The CDR3 nucleotides read TGCAGCGTGCCCGGGGGGACAAGTTACGAGCAGTACTTC. It translates to CSVPGGTSYEQYF.

This chain connects TRBV5-6 to TRBJ2-1, with 10 bases lining up with TRBD1. CDR3 length: 16 amino acids. Germline V gene data show CDR1 as SGHDT and CDR2 as YYEEEE. V shed 4 bases and J 7 bases; nucleotides not matched to a gene: 11. The CDR3 spells CASSLVPGQGQNEQFF. In DNA, the CDR3 is TGTGCCAGCAGCCTTGTTCCGGGACAGGGGCAAAATGAGCAGTTCTTC.

V usage is TRBV7-9 and J usage is TRBJ2-1; D may be TRBD2 (6 bases). The ends were cut back, 1 base at V and 0 bases at J, with 19 bases in the middle. The CDR3 loop spans 19 amino acids. Germline CDR1 reads SEHNR; CDR2 reads FQNEAQ (reference sequence). CDR3 coding DNA: TGTGCCAGCAGCTTAGGTGTCGGGGGTTCCCTTAGCTCCTACAATGAGCAGTTCTTC. Translation gives CASSLGVGGSLSSYNEQFF.

V gene TRBV4-1 combines with J gene TRBJ2-3, with a tentative D call TRBD1 (6 bases). The germline V gene encodes CDR1 MGHRA and CDR2 YSYEKL. Trimming stripped 1 base from V and 2 bases from J, with 13 bases between. This CDR3 contains 16 residues. The CDR3 nucleotides are TGCGCCAGCAGCCAAGCCGGGACAAGGATCACAGATACGCAGTATTTT. This sequence encodes CASSQAGTRITDTQYF.

This chain joins TRBV21-1 and TRBJ2-7; TRBD2 is the table's D call and was not checked against the DNA. TRBV21-1 is a pseudogene. The CDR3 covers 16 residues. The CDR3 DNA sequence: TGTGCCAGCAGCAAAGGGGCAGGAGGAAAGTACTACGAGCAGTACTTC. It encodes CASSKGAGGKYYEQYF.